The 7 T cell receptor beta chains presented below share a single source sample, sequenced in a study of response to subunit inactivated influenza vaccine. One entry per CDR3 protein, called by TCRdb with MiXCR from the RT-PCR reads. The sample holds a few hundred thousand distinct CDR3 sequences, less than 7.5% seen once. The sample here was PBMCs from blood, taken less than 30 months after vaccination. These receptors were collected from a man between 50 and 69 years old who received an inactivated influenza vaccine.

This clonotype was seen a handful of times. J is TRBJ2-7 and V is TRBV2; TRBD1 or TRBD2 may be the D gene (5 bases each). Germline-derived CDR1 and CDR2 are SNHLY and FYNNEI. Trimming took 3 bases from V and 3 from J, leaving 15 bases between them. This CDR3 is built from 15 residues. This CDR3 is CASSDQFGTIYEQYF. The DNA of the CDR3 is TGTGCCAGCAGTGACCAGTTTGGGACGATCTACGAGCAGTACTTC.

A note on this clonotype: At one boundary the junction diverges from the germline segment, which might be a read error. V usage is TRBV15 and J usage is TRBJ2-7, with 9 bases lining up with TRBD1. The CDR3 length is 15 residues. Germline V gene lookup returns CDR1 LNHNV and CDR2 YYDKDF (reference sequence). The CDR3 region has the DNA TGTACCACCAGCACCGCGACAGGGGGCTCCTACGAGCAGTACTTC. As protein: CTTSTATGGSYEQYF.

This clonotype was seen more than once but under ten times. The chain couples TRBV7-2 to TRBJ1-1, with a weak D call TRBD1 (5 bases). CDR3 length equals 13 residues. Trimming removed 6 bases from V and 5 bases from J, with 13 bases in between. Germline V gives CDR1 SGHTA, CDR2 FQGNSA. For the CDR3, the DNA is TGTGCCAGCAGGGCCTCAGGGTTGACTGAAGCTTTCTTT. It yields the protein CASRASGLTEAFF.

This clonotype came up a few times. The DNA of the CDR3 is TGTGCCAGCAGCTTGCTAGGCAGGGGGCTAAGGAATGAAAAACTGTTTTTT. Translating gives CASSLLGRGLRNEKLFF. The rearrangement uses TRBV5-6 and TRBJ1-4; TRBD1 aligns across 8 bases. V trimming: 1 base; J trimming: 5 bases; junction bases outside the gene matches: 10. Germline loops: CDR1 SGHDT, CDR2 YYEEEE. The CDR3 covers 17 residues.

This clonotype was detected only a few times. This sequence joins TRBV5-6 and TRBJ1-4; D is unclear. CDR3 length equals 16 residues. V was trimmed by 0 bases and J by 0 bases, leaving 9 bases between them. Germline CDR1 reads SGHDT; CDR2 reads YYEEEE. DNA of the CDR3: TGTGCCAGCAGCTTGGTTGGCGGAGCAACTAATGAAAAACTGTTTTTT. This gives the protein CASSLVGGATNEKLFF. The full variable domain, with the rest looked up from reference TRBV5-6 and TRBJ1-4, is DAGVTQSPTHLIKTRGQQVTLRCSPKSGHDTVSWYQQALGQGPQFIFQYYEEEERQRGNFPDRFSGHQFPNYSSELNVNALLLGDSALYLCASSLVGGATNEKLFFGSGTQLSVL.

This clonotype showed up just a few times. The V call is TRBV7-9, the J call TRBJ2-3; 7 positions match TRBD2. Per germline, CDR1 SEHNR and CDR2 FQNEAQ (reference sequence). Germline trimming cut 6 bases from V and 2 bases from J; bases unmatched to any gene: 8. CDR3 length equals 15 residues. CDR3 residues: CASSRDLAATDTQYF. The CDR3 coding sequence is TGTGCCAGCAGTCGGGATCTAGCGGCCACAGATACGCAGTATTTT.

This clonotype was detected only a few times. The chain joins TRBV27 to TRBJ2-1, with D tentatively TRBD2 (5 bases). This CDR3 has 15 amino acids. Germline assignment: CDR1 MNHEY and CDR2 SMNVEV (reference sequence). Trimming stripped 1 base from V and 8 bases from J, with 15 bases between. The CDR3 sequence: CASSLWASTWDEQFF. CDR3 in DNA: TGTGCCAGCAGTTTATGGGCTAGCACGTGGGATGAGCAGTTCTTC.